There are many counts of the clone carrying this T cell receptor beta chain. Its antigen is undetermined. MiXCR was run by TCRdb on the reads, yielding one entry per CDR3 protein. The table lists 650,000 to 900,000 distinct CDR3 sequences, almost 30% of them singletons, with over 10% in the top ten. This entry is derived from a study of T cell repertoires in cytomegalovirus infection. The ends were cut back, 1 base at V and 2 bases at J, with 12 bases in the middle. The V gene's germline CDR1 is SGHTA and CDR2 FQGNSA. This CDR3 contains 16 residues. The material was cultured CD8+ T cells from PBMCs, obtained from culture after CMV antigen stimulation. The chain combines TRBV7-2 with TRBJ2-1; TRBD1 might be the D (5 bases). The source is a human donor in good health (CMV status not recorded). Some clones in this sample may be carry-over from other donors' samples. In DNA, the CDR3 is TGTGCCAGCAGCTTAGTGGGCAGGGCCCCCTACAATGAGCAGTTCTTC. Translating gives CASSLVGRAPYNEQFF.